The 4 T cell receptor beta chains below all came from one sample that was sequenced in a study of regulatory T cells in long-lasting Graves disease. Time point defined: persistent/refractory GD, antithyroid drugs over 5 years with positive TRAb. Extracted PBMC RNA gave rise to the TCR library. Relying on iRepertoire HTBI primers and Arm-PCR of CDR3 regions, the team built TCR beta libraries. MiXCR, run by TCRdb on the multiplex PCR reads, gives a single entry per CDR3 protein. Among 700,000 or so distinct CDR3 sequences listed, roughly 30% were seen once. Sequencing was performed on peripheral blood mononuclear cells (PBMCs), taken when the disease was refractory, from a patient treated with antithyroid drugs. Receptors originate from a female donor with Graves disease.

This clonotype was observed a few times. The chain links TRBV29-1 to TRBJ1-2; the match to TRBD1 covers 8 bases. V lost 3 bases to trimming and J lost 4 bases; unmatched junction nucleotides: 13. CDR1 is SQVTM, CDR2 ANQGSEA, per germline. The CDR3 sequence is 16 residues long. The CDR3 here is CSVDGMGRGQGYGYTF. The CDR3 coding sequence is TGCAGCGTTGACGGGATGGGCAGGGGGCAGGGCTATGGCTACACCTTC.

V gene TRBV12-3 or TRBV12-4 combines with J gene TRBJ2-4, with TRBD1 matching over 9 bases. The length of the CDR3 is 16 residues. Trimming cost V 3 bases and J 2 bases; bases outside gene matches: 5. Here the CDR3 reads CASSFRTGASKNIQYF. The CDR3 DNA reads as TGTGCCAGCAGTTTCCGGACAGGGGCGTCCAAAAACATTCAGTACTTC.

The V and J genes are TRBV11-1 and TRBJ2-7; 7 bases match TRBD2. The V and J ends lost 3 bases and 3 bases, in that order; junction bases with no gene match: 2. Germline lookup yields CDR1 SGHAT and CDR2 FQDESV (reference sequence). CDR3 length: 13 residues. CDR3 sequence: CASSFASGYEQYF. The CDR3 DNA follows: TGTGCCAGCAGCTTTGCTAGCGGCTACGAGCAGTACTTC.

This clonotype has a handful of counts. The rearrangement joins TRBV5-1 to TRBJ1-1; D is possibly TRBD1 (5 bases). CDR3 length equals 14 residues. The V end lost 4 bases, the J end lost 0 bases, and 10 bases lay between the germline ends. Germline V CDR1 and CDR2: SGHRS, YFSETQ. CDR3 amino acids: CASSHGTMNTEAFF. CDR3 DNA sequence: TGCGCCAGCAGCCACGGGACCATGAACACTGAAGCTTTCTTT.